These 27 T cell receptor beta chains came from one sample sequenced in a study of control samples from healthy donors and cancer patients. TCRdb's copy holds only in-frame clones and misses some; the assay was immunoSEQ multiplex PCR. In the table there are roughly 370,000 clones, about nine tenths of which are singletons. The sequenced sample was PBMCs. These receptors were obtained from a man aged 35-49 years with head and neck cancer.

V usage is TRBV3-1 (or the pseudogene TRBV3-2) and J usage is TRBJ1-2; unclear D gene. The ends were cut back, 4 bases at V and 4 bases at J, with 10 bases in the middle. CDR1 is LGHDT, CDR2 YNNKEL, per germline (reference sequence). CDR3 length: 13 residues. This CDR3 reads CASSPKGAYGYTF. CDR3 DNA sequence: TGTGCCAGCAGCCCCAAGGGAGCCTATGGCTACACCTTC.

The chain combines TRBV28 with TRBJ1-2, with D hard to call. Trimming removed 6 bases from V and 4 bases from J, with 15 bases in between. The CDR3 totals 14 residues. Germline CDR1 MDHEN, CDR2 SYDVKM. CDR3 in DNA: TGTGCCAGCAGCCCGAGGAGGCTGGCCTATGGCTACACCTTC. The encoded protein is CASSPRRLAYGYTF.

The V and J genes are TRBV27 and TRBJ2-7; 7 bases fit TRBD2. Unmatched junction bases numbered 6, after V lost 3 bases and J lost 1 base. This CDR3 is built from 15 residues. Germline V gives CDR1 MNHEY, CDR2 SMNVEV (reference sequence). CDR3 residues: CASSLRSSGSYEQYF. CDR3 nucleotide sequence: TGTGCCAGCAGTTTGAGGTCTAGCGGATCCTACGAGCAGTACTTC.

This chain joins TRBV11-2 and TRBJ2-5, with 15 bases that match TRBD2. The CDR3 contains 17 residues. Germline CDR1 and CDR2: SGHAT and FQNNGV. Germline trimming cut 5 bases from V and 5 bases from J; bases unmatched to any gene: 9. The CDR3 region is CASSPRTSGGAGETQYF. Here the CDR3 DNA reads TGTGCCAGCAGCCCAAGGACTAGCGGGGGGGCCGGTGAGACCCAGTACTTC.

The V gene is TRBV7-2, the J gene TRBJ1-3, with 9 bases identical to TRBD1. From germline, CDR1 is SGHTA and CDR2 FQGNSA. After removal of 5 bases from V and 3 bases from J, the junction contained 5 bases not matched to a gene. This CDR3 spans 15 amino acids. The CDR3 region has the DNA TGTGCCAGCAGCGTACAGGGGGCGCTTGGAAACACCATATATTTT. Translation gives CASSVQGALGNTIYF.

CDR3 nucleotide sequence: TGTGCCAGCACTACGGGGGGGAACAATGAGCAGTTCTTC. It encodes CASTTGGNNEQFF. This rearrangement joins TRBV27 to TRBJ2-1, with 8 positions matching TRBD2. From germline, CDR1 is MNHEY and CDR2 SMNVEV (reference sequence). V gave up 7 bases and J gave up 5 bases; unmatched junction bases: 4. The CDR3 spans 13 residues.

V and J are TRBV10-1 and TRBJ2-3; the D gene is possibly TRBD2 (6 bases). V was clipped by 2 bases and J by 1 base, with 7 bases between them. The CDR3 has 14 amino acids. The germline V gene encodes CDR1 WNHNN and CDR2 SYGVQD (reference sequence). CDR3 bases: TGCGCCAGCAGTGAGCCGGGGGGCACAGATACGCAGTATTTT. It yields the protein CASSEPGGTDTQYF.

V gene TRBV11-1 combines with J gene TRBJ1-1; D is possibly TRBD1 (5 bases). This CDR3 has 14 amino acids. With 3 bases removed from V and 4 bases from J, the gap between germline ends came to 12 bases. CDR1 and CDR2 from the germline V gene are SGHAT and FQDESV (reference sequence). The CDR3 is CASSFQGWGTEAFF. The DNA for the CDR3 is TGTGCCAGCAGCTTCCAGGGTTGGGGCACTGAAGCTTTCTTT.

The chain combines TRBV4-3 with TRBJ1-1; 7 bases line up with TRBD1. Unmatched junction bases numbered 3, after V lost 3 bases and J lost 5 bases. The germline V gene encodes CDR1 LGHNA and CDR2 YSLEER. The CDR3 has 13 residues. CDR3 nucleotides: TGCGCCAGCAGCCACACAGGGGAAACTGAAGCTTTCTTT. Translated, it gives CASSHTGETEAFF.

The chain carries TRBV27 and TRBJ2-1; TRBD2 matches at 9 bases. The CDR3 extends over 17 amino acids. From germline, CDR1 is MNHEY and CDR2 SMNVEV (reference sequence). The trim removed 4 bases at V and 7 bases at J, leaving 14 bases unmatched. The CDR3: CASSSLAGAVKGNEQFF. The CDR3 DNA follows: TGTGCCAGCAGTTCTTTAGCGGGAGCCGTAAAAGGGAATGAGCAGTTCTTC.

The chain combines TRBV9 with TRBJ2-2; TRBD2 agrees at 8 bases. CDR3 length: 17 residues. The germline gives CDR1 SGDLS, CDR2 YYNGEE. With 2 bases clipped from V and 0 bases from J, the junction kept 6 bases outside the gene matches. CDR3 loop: CASSVVREGTNTGELFF. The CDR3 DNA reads TGTGCCAGCAGCGTCGTTCGGGAGGGCACGAACACCGGGGAGCTGTTTTTT.

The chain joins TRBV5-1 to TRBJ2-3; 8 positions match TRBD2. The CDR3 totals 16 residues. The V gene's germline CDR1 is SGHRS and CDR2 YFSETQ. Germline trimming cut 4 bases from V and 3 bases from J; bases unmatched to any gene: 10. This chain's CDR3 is CASSPQTGGATDTQYF. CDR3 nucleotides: TGCGCCAGCAGCCCCCAAACGGGGGGGGCGACAGATACGCAGTATTTT. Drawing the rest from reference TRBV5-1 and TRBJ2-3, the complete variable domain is KAGVTQTPRYLIKTRGQQVTLSCSPISGHRSVSWYQQTPGQGLQFLFEYFSETQRNKGNFPGRFSGRQFSNSRSEMNVSTLELGDSALYLCASSPQTGGATDTQYFGPGTRLTVL.

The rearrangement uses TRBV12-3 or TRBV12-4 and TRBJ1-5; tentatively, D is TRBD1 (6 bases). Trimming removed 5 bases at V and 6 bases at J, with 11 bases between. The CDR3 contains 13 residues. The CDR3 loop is CASSAGVVQPQHF. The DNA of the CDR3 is TGTGCCAGCAGTGCAGGGGTGGTTCAGCCCCAGCATTTT.

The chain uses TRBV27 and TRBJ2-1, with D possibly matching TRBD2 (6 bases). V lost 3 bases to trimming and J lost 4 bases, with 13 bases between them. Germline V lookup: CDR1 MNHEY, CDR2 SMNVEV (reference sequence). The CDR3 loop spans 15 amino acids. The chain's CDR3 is CASSFSLARYNEQFF. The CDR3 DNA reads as TGTGCCAGCAGTTTTTCCCTAGCGCGGTACAATGAGCAGTTCTTC.

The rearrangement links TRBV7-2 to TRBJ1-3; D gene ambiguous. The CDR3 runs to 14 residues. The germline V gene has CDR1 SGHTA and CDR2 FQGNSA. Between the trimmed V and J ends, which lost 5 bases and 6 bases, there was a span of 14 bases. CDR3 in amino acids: CASSPRMRLNTIYF. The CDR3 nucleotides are TGTGCCAGCAGCCCCCGTATGCGCCTAAACACCATATATTTT.

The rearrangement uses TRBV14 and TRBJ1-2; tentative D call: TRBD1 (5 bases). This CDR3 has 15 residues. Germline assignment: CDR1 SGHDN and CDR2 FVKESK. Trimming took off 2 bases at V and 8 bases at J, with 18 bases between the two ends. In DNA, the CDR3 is TGTGCCAGCAGCCAAACCCCCGGGGGATCGGGCGGCTACACCTTC. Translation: CASSQTPGGSGGYTF.

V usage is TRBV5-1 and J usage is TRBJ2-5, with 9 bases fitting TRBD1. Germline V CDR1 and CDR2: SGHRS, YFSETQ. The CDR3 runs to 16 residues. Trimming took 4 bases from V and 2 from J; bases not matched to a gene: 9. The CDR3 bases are TGCGCCAGCAGCCTATTTATCGGACAGGGGCAAGAGACCCAGTACTTC. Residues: CASSLFIGQGQETQYF.

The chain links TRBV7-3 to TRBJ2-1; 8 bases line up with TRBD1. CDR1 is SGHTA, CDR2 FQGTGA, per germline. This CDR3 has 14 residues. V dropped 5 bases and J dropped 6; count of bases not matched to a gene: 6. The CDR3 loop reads CASSIGQGFNEQFF. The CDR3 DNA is TGTGCCAGCAGCATAGGACAGGGATTCAATGAGCAGTTCTTC.

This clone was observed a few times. CDR3 DNA sequence: TGTGCCAGCAGTTGGGACAGGGAGGCCACTGAAGCTTTCTTT. Protein sequence: CASSWDREATEAFF. This rearrangement joins TRBV6-5 to TRBJ1-1; the match to TRBD1 covers 9 bases. The V and J ends lost 4 bases and 4 bases, in that order; junction bases with no gene match: 4. The CDR3 extends over 14 amino acids. The germline CDR1 and CDR2 sequences are MNHEY and SVGAGI.

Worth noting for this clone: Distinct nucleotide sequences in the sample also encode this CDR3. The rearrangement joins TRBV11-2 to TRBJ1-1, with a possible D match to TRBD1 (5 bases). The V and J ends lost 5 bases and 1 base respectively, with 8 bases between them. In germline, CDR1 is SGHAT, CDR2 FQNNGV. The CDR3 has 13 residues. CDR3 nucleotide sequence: TGTGCCAGCAGCCTGGGGCGGAACACTGAAGCTTTCTTT. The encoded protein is CASSLGRNTEAFF.

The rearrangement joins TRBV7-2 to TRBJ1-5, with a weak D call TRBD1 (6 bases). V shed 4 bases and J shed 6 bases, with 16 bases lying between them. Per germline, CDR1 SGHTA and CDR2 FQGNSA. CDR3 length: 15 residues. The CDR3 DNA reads TGTGCCAGCAGCTCAGACTGGGGGGCTCGTCAGCCCCAGCATTTT. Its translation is CASSSDWGARQPQHF.

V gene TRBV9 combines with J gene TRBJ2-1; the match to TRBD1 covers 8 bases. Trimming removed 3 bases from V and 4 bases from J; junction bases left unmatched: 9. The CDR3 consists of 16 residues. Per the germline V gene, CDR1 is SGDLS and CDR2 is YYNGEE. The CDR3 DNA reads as TGTGCCAGCAGCGCCCATCAGGGGGCTTTGTACAATGAGCAGTTCTTC. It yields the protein CASSAHQGALYNEQFF. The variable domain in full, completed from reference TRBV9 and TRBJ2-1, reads DSGVTQTPKHLITATGQRVTLRCSPRSGDLSVYWYQQSLDQGLQFLIQYYNGEERAKGNILERFSAQQFPDLHSELNLSSLELGDSALYFCASSAHQGALYNEQFFGPGTRLTVL.

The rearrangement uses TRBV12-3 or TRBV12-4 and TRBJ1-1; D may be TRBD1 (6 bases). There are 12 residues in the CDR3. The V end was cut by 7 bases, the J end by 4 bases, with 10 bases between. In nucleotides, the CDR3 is TGTGCCAGCACAGACAGGCTCACTGAAGCTTTCTTT. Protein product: CASTDRLTEAFF.

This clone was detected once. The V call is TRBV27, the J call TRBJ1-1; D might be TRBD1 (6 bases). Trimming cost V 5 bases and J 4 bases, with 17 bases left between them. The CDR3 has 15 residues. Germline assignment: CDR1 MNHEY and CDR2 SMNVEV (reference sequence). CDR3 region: CASSMSFGRGTEAFF. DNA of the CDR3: TGTGCCAGCAGTATGTCTTTCGGCAGGGGCACTGAAGCTTTCTTT.

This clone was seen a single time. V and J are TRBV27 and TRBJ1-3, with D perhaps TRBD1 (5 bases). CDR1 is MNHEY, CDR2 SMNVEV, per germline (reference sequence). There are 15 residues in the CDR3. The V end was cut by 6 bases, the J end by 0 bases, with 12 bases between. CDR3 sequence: CASSLGPSSGNTIYF. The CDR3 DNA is TGTGCCAGCAGCCTGGGACCGAGCTCTGGAAACACCATATATTTT.

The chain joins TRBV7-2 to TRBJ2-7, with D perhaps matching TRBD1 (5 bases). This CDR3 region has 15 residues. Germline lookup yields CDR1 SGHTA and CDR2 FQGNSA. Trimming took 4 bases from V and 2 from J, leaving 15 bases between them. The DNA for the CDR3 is TGTGCCAGCAGCTCCGCTTGGGGCACCGCCTACGAGCAGTACTTC. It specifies CASSSAWGTAYEQYF.

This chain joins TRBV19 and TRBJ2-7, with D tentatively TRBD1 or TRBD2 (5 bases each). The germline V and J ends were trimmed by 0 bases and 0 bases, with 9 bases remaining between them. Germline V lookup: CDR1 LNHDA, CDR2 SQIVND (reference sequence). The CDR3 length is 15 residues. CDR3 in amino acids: CASSIDGTLSYEQYF. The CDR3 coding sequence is TGTGCCAGTAGTATAGACGGGACGCTCTCCTACGAGCAGTACTTC.